One and the same sample provided the 30 T cell receptor beta chains below, sequenced in a study of T cells in Graves' hyperthyroidism and ophthalmopathy. RNA transcripts provided the source from which TCR beta CDR3 regions were amplified. Initially, a first-round RT-PCR of the TCR CDR3 employed the HTBI primer set. TCRdb analysed the multiplex PCR reads with MiXCR anew, one entry per CDR3 protein. The profile covers hundreds of thousands of distinct CDR3 sequences, with less than 15% appearing a single time and 9.2% taken by the ten largest. Material: blood. These receptors were collected from a woman under 30 with Graves' hyperthyroidism.

This clonotype was observed many times. This rearrangement joins TRBV5-1 to TRBJ1-6; 8 nucleotides match TRBD1. In germline, CDR1 is SGHRS, CDR2 YFSETQ. The trim removed 4 bases at V and 9 bases at J, leaving 9 bases unmatched. The CDR3 spans 15 residues. The CDR3 coding sequence is TGCGCCAGCAGCGTGGACAGGGACCGAGGTTCACCCCTCCACTTT. Translating gives CASSVDRDRGSPLHF.

The chain joins TRBV5-4 to TRBJ2-1; 9 bases agree with TRBD2. Trimming cost V 0 bases and J 5 bases; bases outside gene matches: 3. CDR3 length: 15 residues. From germline, CDR1 is SGHNT and CDR2 YYREEE (reference sequence). The CDR3 DNA is TGTGCCAGCAGCTTGGGTAGCGGGAGCCACAATGAGCAGTTCTTC. Protein: CASSLGSGSHNEQFF.

The sample holds many counts of this clonotype. The V gene is TRBV28, the J gene TRBJ1-1; D possibly corresponds to TRBD1 (5 bases). Germline V lookup: CDR1 MDHEN, CDR2 SYDVKM. V dropped 3 bases and J dropped 1 base, with 15 bases sitting between them. This CDR3 region has 16 residues. The CDR3 DNA reads TGTGCCAGCAGTTTTAACTCGGGACGGAGGAACACTGAAGCTTTCTTT. Translation gives CASSFNSGRRNTEAFF.

There are many counts of this clonotype. The chain employs TRBV11-2 and TRBJ2-4; D might be TRBD1 (7 bases). Germline V lookup: CDR1 SGHAT, CDR2 FQNNGV. CDR3 length equals 17 residues. Trimming left V 1 base short and J 3 bases short, with 16 bases between. The CDR3 nucleotides are TGTGCCAGCAGCTTAGGGGGGGTAGGGGGCTTCAAAAACATTCAGTACTTC. Residues: CASSLGGVGGFKNIQYF.

There are many counts of this clonotype. The chain carries TRBV7-9 and TRBJ2-2, with D tentatively TRBD1 (6 bases). This CDR3 has 16 amino acids. With 1 base removed from V and 0 bases from J, the gap between germline ends came to 9 bases. Germline V gene data show CDR1 as SEHNR and CDR2 as FQNEAQ (reference sequence). For the CDR3, the DNA is TGTGCCAGCAGCTTAGACGCAGGGGCGAACACCGGGGAGCTGTTTTTT. Translated: CASSLDAGANTGELFF.

This clonotype was observed many times. This chain uses TRBV7-2 with TRBJ2-5, with 8 bases lining up with TRBD2. Germline V CDR1 and CDR2: SGHTA, FQGNSA. V lost 5 bases to trimming and J lost 2 bases; unmatched junction nucleotides: 10. The CDR3 totals 16 residues. CDR3: CASSKPGLGEQETQYF. In nucleotides, the CDR3 is TGTGCCAGCAGCAAACCGGGACTAGGGGAGCAAGAGACCCAGTACTTC.

This clonotype was picked up a small number of times. The chain recombines TRBV9 with TRBJ2-2, with D uncertain. The CDR3 covers 14 residues. CDR1 is SGDLS and CDR2 is YYNGEE in the germline V gene. V was pared by 4 bases and J by 3 bases, with 10 bases between. CDR3 sequence: CASSPFPDTGELFF. The CDR3 nucleotides are TGTGCCAGCAGCCCCTTCCCTGACACCGGGGAGCTGTTTTTT.

The chain carries TRBV27 and TRBJ2-7; D might be TRBD2 (6 bases). CDR1 and CDR2 (germline): MNHEY, SMNVEV (reference sequence). Trimming stripped 2 bases from V and 6 bases from J, with 14 bases between. The CDR3 extends over 14 amino acids. The CDR3 DNA sequence: TGTGCCAGCAGTTTAAGTGGGACTCTGGGCGAGCAGTACTTC. This codes for CASSLSGTLGEQYF.

At least ten counts were recorded for this clonotype. The chain joins TRBV4-1 to TRBJ1-3, with D maybe TRBD1 (5 bases). CDR1 MGHRA and CDR2 YSYEKL come from the germline V gene. Trimming took off 0 bases at V and 0 bases at J, with 12 bases between the two ends. The CDR3 extends over 17 amino acids. The CDR3 DNA reads TGCGCCAGCAGCCAAGAGGGGGTGGCAGGCTCTGGAAACACCATATATTTT. It translates to CASSQEGVAGSGNTIYF.

Notes on this clonotype: This may be a read error: a much more frequent sequence differs by one nucleotide. The chain carries TRBV20-1 and TRBJ2-7, with a possible D match to TRBD1 (6 bases). The CDR3 sequence is 12 residues long. Germline CDR1 is DFQATT and CDR2 is SNEGSKA (reference sequence). Here the CDR3 reads CSVRGQPYEQYF. The DNA of the CDR3 is TGCAGTGTTAGAGGACAGCCCTACGAGCAGTACTTC.

V and J are TRBV24-1 and TRBJ2-1, with 7 bases lining up with TRBD1. Germline lookup yields CDR1 KGHDR and CDR2 SFDVKD. Losses at the gene ends were 3 bases for V and 3 bases for J; bases not matched to a gene: 7. This CDR3 is 16 amino acids long. The CDR3, as DNA: TGTGCCACCAGTGATCCGGCGACAGGGAGCTACAATGAGCAGTTCTTC. It codes for CATSDPATGSYNEQFF.

DNA for the CDR3: TGCAGCGTTGAACTGGCCACCTACGAGCAGTACTTC. This gives the protein CSVELATYEQYF. J is TRBJ2-7 and V is TRBV29-1; D uncertain. The V gene lost 2 bases and the J gene lost 2 bases, with 7 bases spanning the gap. This CDR3 has 12 residues. Germline values: CDR1 SQVTM, CDR2 ANQGSEA.

The sample holds a few counts of this clonotype. The chain employs TRBV19 and TRBJ1-5; D not certain. Trimming stripped 6 bases from V and 6 bases from J, with 18 bases between. Germline V gene lookup returns CDR1 LNHDA and CDR2 SQIVND (reference sequence). This CDR3 region has 15 residues. CDR3: CASRAVETEGQPQHF. Here the CDR3 DNA reads TGTGCCAGTAGAGCTGTGGAAACGGAAGGTCAGCCCCAGCATTTT.

This clonotype came up many times. CDR3 residues: CSARVLYYEQYF. CDR3 bases: TGCAGTGCTAGAGTCCTATACTACGAGCAGTACTTC. This chain connects TRBV20-1 to TRBJ2-7; no clear D. This CDR3 contains 12 residues. Deletions cut 1 base from V and 3 bases from J, with 7 bases between. From germline, CDR1 is DFQATT and CDR2 SNEGSKA (reference sequence).

The chain couples TRBV4-1 to TRBJ1-1; a possible D gene is TRBD1 (6 bases). Trimming took 1 base from V and 5 from J, leaving 20 bases between them. CDR3 length: 17 amino acids. CDR1 and CDR2 (germline): MGHRA, YSYEKL. CDR3 in amino acids: CASSQVSPTGRGTEAFF. The CDR3 DNA reads TGCGCCAGCAGCCAAGTGTCGCCTACAGGGAGGGGGACTGAAGCTTTCTTT.

This clonotype was found many times. The rearrangement links TRBV11-2 to TRBJ1-1; the D gene is possibly TRBD1 (5 bases). With 1 base removed from V and 5 bases from J, the gap between germline ends came to 11 bases. The CDR3 contains 14 residues. Looked up from germline, CDR1 is SGHAT and CDR2 is FQNNGV. The CDR3 spells CASSLVGGGTEAFF. For the CDR3, the DNA is TGTGCCAGCAGCTTAGTTGGGGGGGGGACTGAAGCTTTCTTT.

The chain recombines TRBV12-3 or TRBV12-4 with TRBJ1-5; D not certain. V was trimmed by 6 bases and J by 1 base, leaving 10 bases between them. The CDR3 is 14 amino acids. The chain's CDR3 is CASRLPGSNQPQHF. The CDR3 DNA sequence: TGTGCCAGCAGACTTCCTGGGAGCAATCAGCCCCAGCATTTT.

This clonotype has at least ten counts. V is TRBV12-3 or TRBV12-4 and J is TRBJ2-1; a weak D match, TRBD1 (5 bases). The CDR3 loop spans 15 amino acids. V was shortened by 6 bases and J by 0 bases, with 12 bases between the two germline ends. The CDR3 protein is CASRTGTSSYNEQFF. The CDR3, as DNA: TGTGCCAGCAGAACAGGCACCAGCTCCTACAATGAGCAGTTCTTC.

In this sample, this clonotype turned up a few times. The gene calls are TRBV12-3 or TRBV12-4 and TRBJ2-6, with 12 bases matching TRBD1. The CDR3 is made up of 21 amino acids. J lost 0 bases, V lost 7 bases, and 16 bases had no gene match. As DNA, the CDR3 is TGTGCCAGCACACCCGGGACAGGGGGCCGATTATGGCCCTCTGGGGCCAACGTCCTGACTTTC. Protein sequence: CASTPGTGGRLWPSGANVLTF.

In its sample, this clonotype was seen many times. The chain uses TRBV19 and TRBJ2-1; D is possibly TRBD1 (6 bases). Germline-derived CDR1 and CDR2 are LNHDA and SQIVND (reference sequence). With 10 bases removed from V and 10 bases from J, the gap between germline ends came to 26 bases. This CDR3 comprises 15 residues. CDR3 region: CATSLWTDKFPEQFF. CDR3 coding DNA: TGTGCCACCTCCCTCTGGACAGATAAATTCCCCGAGCAGTTCTTC.

In its sample, this clonotype was seen many times. V usage is TRBV7-3 and J usage is TRBJ2-1; 7 bases fit TRBD1. V lost 1 base and J lost 0; bases outside the gene matches: 3. Germline-derived CDR1 and CDR2 are SGHTA and FQGTGA. CDR3 length: 16 residues. CDR3 sequence: CASSLKGASSYNEQFF. DNA of the CDR3: TGTGCCAGCAGCTTAAAGGGGGCTAGCTCCTACAATGAGCAGTTCTTC.

The V gene is TRBV4-3, the J gene TRBJ2-5; D is ambiguous. The CDR3 has 13 residues. Germline CDR1 is LGHNA and CDR2 is YSLEER. The ends were cut back, 0 bases at V and 13 bases at J, with 15 bases in the middle. CDR3 protein: CASSQDLDQPLYF. DNA of the CDR3: TGCGCCAGCAGCCAAGATCTTGATCAGCCCCTGTACTTC.

This clonotype was counted many times. The V and J genes are TRBV9 and TRBJ1-1, with a tentative D call TRBD1 (5 bases). Germline V gene lookup returns CDR1 SGDLS and CDR2 YYNGEE. V was shortened by 4 bases and J by 4 bases, with 17 bases between the two germline ends. This CDR3 has 15 amino acids. The CDR3 loop reads CASSSEGLSLTEAFF. CDR3 nucleotide sequence: TGTGCCAGCAGCTCCGAGGGACTAAGCCTCACTGAAGCTTTCTTT.

The chain joins TRBV29-1 to TRBJ2-1, with D tentatively TRBD2 (6 bases). Trimming removed 4 bases at V and 0 bases at J, with 10 bases between. This CDR3 is built from 14 residues. Germline CDR1 SQVTM, CDR2 ANQGSEA. For the CDR3, the DNA is TGCAGCGTTGTACCGCGGGACTCCTACAATGAGCAGTTCTTC. It is translated as CSVVPRDSYNEQFF.

This clonotype was counted at least ten times. This chain connects TRBV3-1 to TRBJ2-1; 11 bases match TRBD2. The germline V gene has CDR1 LGHDT and CDR2 YNNKEL (reference sequence). The CDR3 is made up of 17 amino acids. Trimming cost V 5 bases and J 7 bases; bases outside gene matches: 13. The CDR3 sequence: CASSSRLAGRVGNEQFF. CDR3 sequence (DNA): TGTGCCAGCAGCTCCCGACTAGCGGGGCGCGTCGGAAATGAGCAGTTCTTC.

The J gene is TRBJ1-1, the V gene TRBV28; D is undetermined. The CDR3 extends over 14 amino acids. Trimming left V 6 bases short and J 6 bases short, with 17 bases between. Germline V gene sequence: CDR1 MDHEN, CDR2 SYDVKM. CDR3 DNA sequence: TGTGCCAGCAGCCCCCCCGACCGGCGCCCTGAAGCTTTCTTT. Amino acids: CASSPPDRRPEAFF.

The chain recombines TRBV19 with TRBJ1-1; D is ambiguous. Between the trimmed V and J ends, which lost 5 bases and 12 bases, there was a span of 25 bases. CDR1 LNHDA and CDR2 SQIVND come from the germline V gene (reference sequence). This CDR3 comprises 15 residues. In nucleotides, the CDR3 is TGTGCCAGTAGTTCCCGATATGACAATTTGGAGCCTACTTTCTTT. This sequence encodes CASSSRYDNLEPTFF.

This clonotype occurred a few times. One end of the junction does not line up with germline, which may come from a read error. This chain joins TRBV7-9 and TRBJ2-7; 12 bases map to TRBD2. The CDR3 sequence is 17 residues long. Looked up from germline, CDR1 is SEHNR and CDR2 is FQNEAQ (reference sequence). The CDR3 bases are TGTGCCGGCAGCTACTTATTGACTAGCGGGGGAAGAGTCGAGCAGTACTTC. It is translated as CAGSYLLTSGGRVEQYF.

This clonotype came up many times. The chain couples TRBV20-1 to TRBJ2-7; 8 bases are shared with TRBD1. This CDR3 is 14 amino acids long. V was clipped by 6 bases and J by 6 bases; unmatched bases: 13. In germline, CDR1 is DFQATT, CDR2 SNEGSKA (reference sequence). CDR3 region: CSAHSRQGLGEQYF. CDR3 sequence (DNA): TGCAGTGCCCATTCGAGACAGGGGCTCGGCGAGCAGTACTTC.

This clonotype showed up many times. DNA for the CDR3: TGTGCCAGCAGTACCGGGACGTCTAATTCACCCCTCCACTTT. This codes for CASSTGTSNSPLHF. The chain employs TRBV6-1 and TRBJ1-6, with TRBD1 as a possible D gene (5 bases). The CDR3 covers 14 residues. Trimming pared 5 bases from V and 6 bases from J, leaving 11 bases between. CDR1 is MNHNS, CDR2 SASEGT, per germline.